This passage covers 30 T cell receptor beta chains from one sample sequenced in a study of blood T cell repertoires in COVID-19. Profiled with immunoSEQ multiplex PCR; TCRdb holds only in-frame clones, not every one. The data show some 200,000 clones, with about nine tenths seen just once and 10% held by the top ten. Sequencing was performed on PBMCs or T cells enriched from blood (not recorded which). The receptors come from a man younger than 35 with acute COVID-19.

The rearrangement uses TRBV3-1 (or the pseudogene TRBV3-2) and TRBJ2-3, with 12 bases that match TRBD2. Germline loops: CDR1 LGHDT, CDR2 YNNKEL (reference sequence). V trimming: 5 bases; J trimming: 4 bases; junction bases outside the gene matches: 7. The CDR3 sequence is 16 residues long. This chain's CDR3 is CASSFNGLAGSDTQYF. The CDR3 nucleotides read TGTGCCAGCAGCTTTAACGGACTAGCGGGATCAGATACGCAGTATTTT.

This chain uses TRBV18 with TRBJ2-3; TRBD1 matches 9 bases. The germline CDR1 and CDR2 sequences are KGHSH and LQKENI. This CDR3 comprises 14 residues. V gave up 6 bases and J gave up 3 bases; unmatched junction bases: 4. The CDR3 is CASSQGQGTDTQYF. The CDR3 DNA is TGTGCCAGCTCCCAAGGACAGGGGACAGATACGCAGTATTTT.

V and J are TRBV25-1 and TRBJ1-1; the match to TRBD1 covers 8 bases. V gave up 1 base and J gave up 5 bases; unmatched junction bases: 6. The CDR3 runs 15 residues. Germline V gene data show CDR1 as MGHDK and CDR2 as SYGVNS. The CDR3 DNA is TGTGCCAGCAGTGAATCGGGACAGGCGTCGACTGAAGCTTTCTTT. Its translation: CASSESGQASTEAFF.

The DNA of the CDR3 is TGTGCCAGCTCACCAAGAGATGGGCCCCAGCATTTT. It codes for CASSPRDGPQHF. The chain links TRBV18 to TRBJ1-5; D not certain. The V gene lost 2 bases and the J gene lost 9 bases, with 8 bases spanning the gap. The germline V gene encodes CDR1 KGHSH and CDR2 LQKENI. The CDR3 consists of 12 residues.

The J gene is TRBJ1-1, the V gene TRBV6-5, with D possibly being TRBD1 (6 bases). The CDR3 is 14 amino acids. Trimming shortened V by 6 bases and J by 4 bases, and 15 bases separated the two germline ends. Germline V gene sequence: CDR1 MNHEY, CDR2 SVGAGI. The CDR3 sequence is CASRLGGGGTEAFF. For the CDR3, the DNA is TGTGCCAGCAGGTTAGGGGGAGGGGGCACTGAAGCTTTCTTT.

This clone was seen a single time. This rearrangement joins TRBV9 to TRBJ1-3; the D is unclear. The CDR3 loop spans 15 amino acids. Per germline, CDR1 SGDLS and CDR2 YYNGEE. Trimming left V 0 bases short and J 3 bases short, with 10 bases between. CDR3 nucleotide sequence: TGTGCCAGCAGCGTAGATCCGGGATTTGGAAACACCATATATTTT. Its protein is CASSVDPGFGNTIYF.

This chain links TRBV28 with TRBJ1-1; possibly TRBD1 for D (5 bases). V shed 7 bases and J shed 5 bases, with 14 bases lying between them. Germline CDR1 is MDHEN and CDR2 is SYDVKM. The CDR3 runs to 13 residues. CDR3 residues: CASISRDWTEAFF. CDR3 coding DNA: TGTGCCAGCATAAGCAGGGATTGGACTGAAGCTTTCTTT.

The J gene is TRBJ1-2, the V gene TRBV7-9, with D possibly being TRBD1 (6 bases). CDR3 size: 13 residues. CDR1 and CDR2 from the germline V gene are SEHNR and FQNEAQ (reference sequence). V lost 5 bases and J lost 3, with 10 bases in between. The CDR3 is CASSLGQYYGYTF. CDR3 nucleotides: TGTGCCAGCAGCCTTGGACAGTACTATGGCTACACCTTC.

The chain is built from TRBV9 and TRBJ2-1; maybe TRBD2 (5 bases). CDR3 size: 12 residues. V was trimmed by 2 bases and J by 14 bases, leaving 14 bases between them. CDR1 is SGDLS, CDR2 YYNGEE, per germline. CDR3 DNA sequence: TGTGCCAGCAGCGTTAGCGAAGGTAGGAAGTTCTTC. This translates into CASSVSEGRKFF.

This clone has only a few counts. V gene TRBV6-5 combines with J gene TRBJ2-7; 8 nucleotides align to TRBD1. V was pared by 8 bases and J by 6 bases, with 9 bases of the junction left unmatched. This CDR3 has 13 amino acids. From germline, CDR1 is MNHEY and CDR2 SVGAGI. The CDR3 loop reads CASETGDIGEQYF. CDR3 in DNA: TGTGCCAGCGAGACAGGGGATATTGGCGAGCAGTACTTC.

The chain carries TRBV19 and TRBJ1-5; weak D call: TRBD1 (5 bases). The germline V gene has CDR1 LNHDA and CDR2 SQIVND (reference sequence). This CDR3 comprises 15 residues. V dropped 6 bases and J dropped 1 base, with 13 bases sitting between them. The CDR3 region has the DNA TGTGCCAGTAGAGATCAGGGAGGCAGCAATCAGCCCCAGCATTTT. It yields the protein CASRDQGGSNQPQHF.

The chain combines TRBV11-2 with TRBJ2-2; 7 nucleotides align to TRBD2. Per the germline V gene, CDR1 is SGHAT and CDR2 is FQNNGV. CDR3 length: 17 residues. Trimming removed 2 bases from V and 6 bases from J; junction bases left unmatched: 12. The CDR3 protein is CASSLLGGGRASGELFF. The CDR3 nucleotides read TGTGCCAGCAGCTTACTTGGTGGCGGGAGAGCATCCGGGGAGCTGTTTTTT.

V usage is TRBV27 and J usage is TRBJ2-1; tentatively, D is TRBD1 (6 bases). Germline-derived CDR1 and CDR2 are MNHEY and SMNVEV (reference sequence). V lost 5 bases, J lost 7 bases, and 6 bases lay in between. The CDR3 totals 11 residues. The CDR3 coding sequence is TGTGCCAGCAGTACAGGGAATGAGCAGTTCTTC. Protein product: CASSTGNEQFF.

The V and J genes are TRBV19 and TRBJ1-1; TRBD1 might be the D (5 bases). With 7 bases removed from V and 1 base from J, the gap between germline ends came to 13 bases. This CDR3 has 14 amino acids. Germline V gene lookup returns CDR1 LNHDA and CDR2 SQIVND (reference sequence). The CDR3, as DNA: TGTGCCAGTACACCAGGGATTTGGAACACTGAAGCTTTCTTT. It codes for CASTPGIWNTEAFF.

This sequence joins TRBV5-6 and TRBJ2-3, with 11 bases that match TRBD2. Trimming removed 3 bases from V and 4 bases from J; junction bases left unmatched: 4. The germline V gene encodes CDR1 SGHDT and CDR2 YYEEEE. There are 15 residues in the CDR3. The CDR3 region has the DNA TGTGCCAGCAGCTCGCTAGCGGGAGGCGCAGATACGCAGTATTTT. It encodes CASSSLAGGADTQYF.

This rearrangement joins TRBV4-1 to TRBJ1-2; 7 nucleotides align to TRBD1. Germline V CDR1 and CDR2: MGHRA, YSYEKL. The V gene end was trimmed by 4 bases and the J gene end by 6 bases; junction bases not matched to a gene: 14. This CDR3 spans 16 amino acids. CDR3 bases: TGCGCCAGCAGCCTTACCACCGGGACAGACTTAGATGGCTACACCTTC. This codes for CASSLTTGTDLDGYTF.

V is TRBV29-1 and J is TRBJ1-2; D is ambiguous. This CDR3 spans 15 amino acids. CDR1 is SQVTM, CDR2 ANQGSEA, per germline. Trimming stripped 3 bases from V and 4 bases from J, with 18 bases between. Written as DNA, the CDR3 is TGCAGCGTTGATACCGAGGGTTCCTCGGGCTATGGCTACACCTTC. Residues: CSVDTEGSSGYGYTF.

This chain uses TRBV19 with TRBJ2-1; 13 bases are shared with TRBD2. Per the germline V gene, CDR1 is LNHDA and CDR2 is SQIVND (reference sequence). With 4 bases clipped from V and 0 bases from J, the junction kept 6 bases outside the gene matches. The CDR3 contains 18 residues. CDR3 bases: TGTGCCAGTAGTACCGTCTGGACTAGCGGGGGCTCCTACAATGAGCAGTTCTTC. The encoded protein is CASSTVWTSGGSYNEQFF.

This clone was picked up one time. V is TRBV5-1 and J is TRBJ2-7; possible D gene TRBD1, 6 bases. This CDR3 comprises 12 residues. Per the germline V gene, CDR1 is SGHRS and CDR2 is YFSETQ. V was clipped by 4 bases and J by 5 bases, with 10 bases between them. The CDR3 loop reads CASSVNRDEQYF. DNA of the CDR3: TGCGCCAGCAGCGTTAACAGGGACGAGCAGTACTTC.

CDR3 nucleotide sequence: TGTGCCAGCAGAGATGTGGGCGCTGAAGCTTTCTTT. Translating it yields CASRDVGAEAFF. The rearrangement links TRBV28 to TRBJ1-1; D unresolved. The germline gives CDR1 MDHEN, CDR2 SYDVKM. The ends were cut back, 6 bases at V and 6 bases at J, with 11 bases in the middle. The CDR3 contains 12 residues.

The chain links TRBV27 to TRBJ1-1, with 8 positions matching TRBD1. CDR3 length: 14 amino acids. V lost 6 bases and J lost 1; bases outside the gene matches: 4. CDR1 is MNHEY and CDR2 is SMNVEV in the germline V gene (reference sequence). CDR3 region: CASSFQGANTEAFF. The CDR3 bases are TGTGCCAGCAGCTTTCAGGGGGCGAACACTGAAGCTTTCTTT.

The chain couples TRBV3-1 (or the pseudogene TRBV3-2) to TRBJ2-5; D is possibly TRBD1 (5 bases). V was trimmed by 1 base and J by 4 bases, leaving 22 bases between them. The CDR3 is 18 residues long. Germline V gives CDR1 LGHDT, CDR2 YNNKEL (reference sequence). Here the CDR3 DNA reads TGTGCCAGCAGCCAAGTAGAGGCTCAGAGCAGGGTCCGAGAGACCCAGTACTTC. The encoded protein is CASSQVEAQSRVRETQYF.

The chain employs TRBV6-6 and TRBJ2-1, with 11 nucleotides matching TRBD2. The V gene's germline CDR1 is MNHNY and CDR2 SVGAGI (reference sequence). V lost 5 bases, J lost 6 bases, and 18 bases stayed unmatched. The CDR3 length is 19 residues. CDR3 protein: CASSPSFLAGGSPPNEQFF. Here the CDR3 DNA reads TGTGCCAGCAGTCCCTCTTTTTTAGCGGGAGGGTCGCCTCCCAATGAGCAGTTCTTC.

This sequence joins TRBV6-5 and TRBJ1-1; D not certain. The V and J ends lost 5 bases and 0 bases respectively, with 7 bases between them. The CDR3 has 13 amino acids. In germline, CDR1 is MNHEY, CDR2 SVGAGI. The chain's CDR3 is CASSREVNTEAFF. CDR3 coding DNA: TGTGCCAGCAGTAGGGAGGTGAACACTGAAGCTTTCTTT.

CDR3 DNA: TGTGCCAGCAGTGAGGACATCAAAGCTTTCTTT. Residues: CASSEDIKAFF. V is TRBV2 and J is TRBJ1-1; D is possibly TRBD1 (5 bases). The CDR3 is 11 amino acids. Germline loops: CDR1 SNHLY, CDR2 FYNNEI. The ends were cut back, 3 bases at V and 9 bases at J, with 8 bases in the middle.

The chain links TRBV7-9 to TRBJ2-5; 10 bases align to TRBD2. This CDR3 contains 15 residues. The germline V gene encodes CDR1 SEHNR and CDR2 FQNEAQ (reference sequence). The trim removed 2 bases at V and 4 bases at J, leaving 4 bases unmatched. In DNA, the CDR3 is TGTGCCAGCAGCTTACGGCTAGCGGGAGCAGAGACCCAGTACTTC. This codes for CASSLRLAGAETQYF. Full variable domain (outside the CDR3, taken from reference TRBV7-9 and TRBJ2-5): DTGVSQNPRHKITKRGQNVTFRCDPISEHNRLYWYRQTLGQGPEFLTYFQNEAQLEKSRLLSDRFSAERPKGSFSTLEIQRTEQGDSAMYLCASSLRLAGAETQYFGPGTRLLVL.

V gene TRBV10-3 combines with J gene TRBJ1-5; D unclear. The CDR3 extends over 17 amino acids. Germline-derived CDR1 and CDR2 are ENHRY and SYGVKD. Trimming removed 0 bases from V and 2 bases from J, with 14 bases in between. The CDR3 protein is CAISESRPLEGNQPQHF. The CDR3 DNA reads as TGTGCCATCAGTGAGTCCCGACCCCTGGAGGGCAATCAGCCCCAGCATTTT.

The rearrangement links TRBV25-1 to TRBJ2-1, with 7 bases that match TRBD2. CDR3 length equals 16 residues. CDR1 is MGHDK, CDR2 SYGVNS, per germline. V trimming: 4 bases; J trimming: 2 bases; junction bases outside the gene matches: 8. The CDR3 loop reads CASSGTRGLAYNEQFF. CDR3 bases: TGTGCCAGCAGTGGGACTAGGGGTTTGGCCTACAATGAGCAGTTCTTC. Drawing the rest from reference TRBV25-1 and TRBJ2-1, the complete variable domain is EADIYQTPRYLVIGTGKKITLECSQTMGHDKMYWYQQDPGMELHLIHYSYGVNSTEKGDLSSESTVSRIRTEHFPLTLESARPSHTSQYLCASSGTRGLAYNEQFFGPGTRLTVL.

This clone was found once. The rearrangement joins TRBV7-9 to TRBJ2-7; 14 nucleotides agree with TRBD2. Germline CDR1 SEHNR, CDR2 FQNEAQ (reference sequence). CDR3 length equals 12 residues. The CDR3 region is CAGTSGSYEQYF. The CDR3 DNA reads as TGTGCTGGGACTAGCGGGAGCTACGAGCAGTACTTC.

This chain links TRBV27 with TRBJ2-3; 11 positions match TRBD2. V was clipped by 2 bases and J by 3 bases; unmatched bases: 19. The germline V gene has CDR1 MNHEY and CDR2 SMNVEV (reference sequence). This CDR3 has 21 residues. The CDR3 region is CASSLGWAGPRASGRTDTQYF. CDR3 nucleotide sequence: TGTGCCAGCAGTTTAGGATGGGCAGGCCCTAGGGCTAGCGGGAGGACAGATACGCAGTATTTT.